The present T cell receptor (beta chain) was sequenced within a study of blood T cell repertoires in COVID-19. Whole-study context: COVID-19 samples, acute and convalescent, were from the United States, Italy and Spain. The cDNA or gDNA used as material had been derived from T cells, B-cell-depleted T cells, or PBMCs.

V was clipped by 0 bases and J by 4 bases, with 18 bases between them. Germline CDR1 SGHTA, CDR2 FQGNSA. The CDR3 covers 17 residues. As originally analysed: Estimates of nucleated cell counts were drawn from the amplification of reference gene primers. This table comes from immunoSEQ multiplex PCR, and its TCRdb copy is limited to in-frame clones, with some not included. Clone size and the V and J calls come from that table; the DNA yielded D and trimming. The sample consists of some 250,000 clones, around 88% of them appearing once. The J gene is TRBJ2-5, the V gene TRBV7-2, with a possible D match to TRBD2 (7 bases). Sequenced: peripheral blood. The origin of this receptor is a woman in her thirties who had recovered from COVID-19. CDR3 in DNA: TGTGCCAGCAGCTTAGCTTTTCTGGGGGGGCCTGGAGAGACCCAGTACTTC. It specifies CASSLAFLGGPGETQYF.